This TCR beta chain derives from a study of cytomegalovirus exposure and HLA in healthy donors. Across the study: A prior study identified 110 million or so unique TCR beta sequences from about 179 million T cells.

In regard to this clone: Its antigen is not known.

Broader study findings: An Asian-associated ancestry cluster reportedly showed fewer N-insertions than the roughly 670-donor mean in a later analysis. The study found most TCR sequences rare, yet found some public TCRs in many donors. It has been reported that TCR beta sequences accurately predicted the HLA-A and HLA-B alleles of most subjects.

V lost 4 bases and J 0 bases, leaving 8 bases between the germline ends. The germline CDR1 and CDR2 sequences are SGHNT and YYREEE (reference sequence). CDR3 size: 13 residues. The study ran its PCR with 60 Vbeta and 13 Jbeta primers. The method was immunoSEQ multiplex PCR; TCRdb's version includes in-frame clones alone and lacks a portion of them. The sample contains 130,000 or so clones, about 76% of which appear only once. What was sequenced was PBMCs. This TCR was sampled from a woman in her forties in good health and CMV-seronegative. The chain is built from TRBV5-4 and TRBJ2-7; a weak D match, TRBD1 (6 bases). The CDR3 coding sequence is TGTGCCAGCAGCCGGACAGCCTCCTACGAGCAGTACTTC. It codes for CASSRTASYEQYF.